These 11 T cell receptor beta chains were all obtained from the same sample, sequenced in a study of CD8 T cells in Susac syndrome. The RNA, roughly 0.5 to 1 ug, was put through reverse transcription using random hexamers. One entry per CDR3 protein, called by TCRdb with MiXCR from the immunoSEQ multiplex PCR reads. The sample shows about 83,000 distinct CDR3 sequences, approximately 96% of them seen only once. Sequenced input: CD8+ T cells from PBMCs. These receptor sequences come from a human donor with Susac syndrome.

CDR3: CASSIGGDSYTGELFF. CDR3 coding DNA: TGTGCCAGCAGCATAGGAGGGGACAGCTACACCGGGGAGCTGTTTTTT. This sequence joins TRBV9 and TRBJ2-2; D may be TRBD1 (7 bases). V was cut by 4 bases and J by 3 bases, with 16 bases left in between. Per the germline V gene, CDR1 is SGDLS and CDR2 is YYNGEE. The CDR3 loop spans 16 amino acids.

J is TRBJ1-2 and V is TRBV4-3, with 11 bases aligning to TRBD1. Germline loops: CDR1 LGHNA, CDR2 YSLEER. Trimming at V came to 4 bases and at J to 11 bases, leaving 9 bases not matched to a gene. This CDR3 spans 14 amino acids. The chain's CDR3 is CASSPGTGGVFYTF. The CDR3 nucleotides read TGCGCCAGCAGCCCGGGGACAGGGGGAGTTTTTTACACCTTC.

The J gene is TRBJ1-2, the V gene TRBV7-9; D is possibly TRBD1 (5 bases). V was trimmed by 1 base and J by 7 bases, leaving 19 bases between them. From germline, CDR1 is SEHNR and CDR2 FQNEAQ (reference sequence). The CDR3 has 16 amino acids. The CDR3 DNA reads as TGTGCCAGCAGCTTAGGGGGGACGTCTCTTCGGCGTGGCTACACCTTC. Translated: CASSLGGTSLRRGYTF.

This chain connects TRBV29-1 to TRBJ2-1; no definite D call. There are 9 residues in the CDR3. V lost 3 bases to trimming and J lost 7 bases, with 1 base between them. Germline CDR1 and CDR2: SQVTM and ANQGSEA. The CDR3 sequence is CSVENEQFF. The CDR3 nucleotides read TGCAGCGTTGAGAATGAGCAGTTCTTC.

The chain couples TRBV9 to TRBJ2-5; D is perhaps TRBD2 (6 bases). The V and J ends lost 3 bases and 4 bases respectively, with 16 bases between them. Germline CDR1 and CDR2: SGDLS and YYNGEE. There are 15 residues in the CDR3. The CDR3 region has the DNA TGTGCCAGCAGCGGAGGAACTAGCTGGTTAGAGACCCAGTACTTC. This codes for CASSGGTSWLETQYF.

The chain links TRBV6-2 or TRBV6-3 to TRBJ2-1; D is perhaps TRBD2 (5 bases). CDR3 size: 14 residues. Germline CDR1 MNHEY, CDR2 SVGEGT. V was clipped by 7 bases and J by 0 bases, with 10 bases between them. The CDR3 nucleotides are TGTGCCAGCACCAAGGAGGTCTCCTACAATGAGCAGTTCTTC. Residues: CASTKEVSYNEQFF.

The genes are TRBV29-1 and TRBJ2-1, with D possibly being TRBD1 or TRBD2 (5 bases each). Trimming left V 2 bases short and J 2 bases short, with 7 bases between. Per germline, CDR1 SQVTM and CDR2 ANQGSEA. The length of the CDR3 is 13 residues. This CDR3 reads CSVETGPYNEQFF. CDR3 in DNA: TGCAGCGTTGAAACGGGACCCTACAATGAGCAGTTCTTC.

This sequence joins TRBV12-3 or TRBV12-4 and TRBJ2-1; TRBD2 aligns across 7 bases. The CDR3 contains 15 residues. Losses at the gene ends were 6 bases for V and 6 bases for J; bases not matched to a gene: 11. Here the CDR3 reads CASSIGEGYPNEQFF. As DNA, the CDR3 is TGTGCCAGCAGCATAGGGGAGGGCTACCCCAATGAGCAGTTCTTC.

The chain carries TRBV7-8 and TRBJ2-3; D call uncertain. V was pared by 5 bases and J by 4 bases, with 16 bases between. Germline CDR1 SGHVS, CDR2 FQNEAQ. This CDR3 spans 15 amino acids. In DNA, the CDR3 is TGTGCCAGCAGCGCCACCGGACCAATGGCAGATACGCAGTATTTT. Translating it yields CASSATGPMADTQYF.

The chain employs TRBV9 and TRBJ1-2; D is uncertain. Trimming pared 0 bases from V and 4 bases from J, leaving 4 bases between. Germline V gene data show CDR1 as SGDLS and CDR2 as YYNGEE. This CDR3 has 12 residues. Written as DNA, the CDR3 is TGTGCCAGCAGCGTAGACTTCTATGGCTACACCTTC. Translating gives CASSVDFYGYTF.

This chain connects TRBV12-3 or TRBV12-4 to TRBJ2-3; D gene ambiguous. With 5 bases removed from V and 0 bases from J, the gap between germline ends came to 9 bases. The CDR3 runs 14 residues. Written as DNA, the CDR3 is TGTGCCAGCAGTCCAATATCTAGCACAGATACGCAGTATTTT. Translating gives CASSPISSTDTQYF.